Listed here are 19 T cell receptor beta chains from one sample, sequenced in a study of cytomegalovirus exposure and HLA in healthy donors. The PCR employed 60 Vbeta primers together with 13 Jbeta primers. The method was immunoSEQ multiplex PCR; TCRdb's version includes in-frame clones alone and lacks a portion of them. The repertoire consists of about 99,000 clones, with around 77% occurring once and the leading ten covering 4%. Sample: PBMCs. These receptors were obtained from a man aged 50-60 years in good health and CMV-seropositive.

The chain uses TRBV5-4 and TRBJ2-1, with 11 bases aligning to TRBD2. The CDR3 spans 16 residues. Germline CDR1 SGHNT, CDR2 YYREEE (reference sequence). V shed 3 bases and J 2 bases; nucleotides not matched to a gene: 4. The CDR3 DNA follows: TGTGCCAGCAGCTCGACTAGCGGGGTAGCCTACAATGAGCAGTTCTTC. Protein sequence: CASSSTSGVAYNEQFF.

The CDR3 loop is CASSEIIQRSSYEQYF. DNA of the CDR3: TGTGCCAGCAGTGAAATAATACAAAGGAGCTCCTACGAGCAGTACTTC. The rearrangement uses TRBV6-1 and TRBJ2-7; D ambiguous. Deletions cut 2 bases from V and 0 bases from J, with 14 bases between. The CDR3 consists of 16 residues. The V gene's germline CDR1 is MNHNS and CDR2 SASEGT.

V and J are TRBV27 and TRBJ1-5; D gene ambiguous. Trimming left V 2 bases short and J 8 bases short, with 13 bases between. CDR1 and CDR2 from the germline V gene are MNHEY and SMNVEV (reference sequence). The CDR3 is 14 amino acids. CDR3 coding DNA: TGTGCCAGCAGTTTAACTGGGCCCGCAGAGCCCCAGCATTTT. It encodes CASSLTGPAEPQHF.

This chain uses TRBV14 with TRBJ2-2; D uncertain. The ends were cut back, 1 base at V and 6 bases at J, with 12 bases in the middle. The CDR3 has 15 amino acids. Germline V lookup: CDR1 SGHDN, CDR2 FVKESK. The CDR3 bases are TGTGCCAGCAGCCAAGGCTATCGGGTTGCCGGGGAGCTGTTTTTT. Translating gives CASSQGYRVAGELFF.

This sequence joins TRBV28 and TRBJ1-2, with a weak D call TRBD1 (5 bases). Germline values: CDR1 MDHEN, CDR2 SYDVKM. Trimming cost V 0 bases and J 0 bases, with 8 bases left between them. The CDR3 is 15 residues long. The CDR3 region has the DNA TGTGCCAGCAGTTTATGGGCGGACACTAACTATGGCTACACCTTC. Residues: CASSLWADTNYGYTF.

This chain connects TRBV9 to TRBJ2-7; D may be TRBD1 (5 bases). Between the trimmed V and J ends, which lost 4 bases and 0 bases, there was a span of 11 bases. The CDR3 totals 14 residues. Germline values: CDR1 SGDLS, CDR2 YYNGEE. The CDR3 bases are TGTGCCAGCAGCTCCCCAGGGAACTCCTACGAGCAGTACTTC. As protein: CASSSPGNSYEQYF.

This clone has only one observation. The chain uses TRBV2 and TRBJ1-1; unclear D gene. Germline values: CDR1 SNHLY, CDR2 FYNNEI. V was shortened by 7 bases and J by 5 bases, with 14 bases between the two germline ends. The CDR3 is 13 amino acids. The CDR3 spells CASTEGRETEAFF. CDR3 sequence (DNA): TGTGCCAGCACCGAAGGGCGGGAGACTGAAGCTTTCTTT.

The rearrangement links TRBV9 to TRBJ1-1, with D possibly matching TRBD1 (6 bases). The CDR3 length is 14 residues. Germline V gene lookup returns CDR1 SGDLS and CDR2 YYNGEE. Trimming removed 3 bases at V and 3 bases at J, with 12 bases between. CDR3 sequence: CASSDRAFDTEAFF. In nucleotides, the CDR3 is TGTGCCAGCAGCGACAGGGCCTTTGACACTGAAGCTTTCTTT.

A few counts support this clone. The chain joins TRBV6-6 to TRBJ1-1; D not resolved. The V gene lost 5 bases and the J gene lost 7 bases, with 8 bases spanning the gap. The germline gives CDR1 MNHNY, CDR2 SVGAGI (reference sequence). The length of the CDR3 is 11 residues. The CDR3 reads CASSGPGEAFF. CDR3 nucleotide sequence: TGTGCCAGCAGTGGTCCGGGTGAAGCTTTCTTT.

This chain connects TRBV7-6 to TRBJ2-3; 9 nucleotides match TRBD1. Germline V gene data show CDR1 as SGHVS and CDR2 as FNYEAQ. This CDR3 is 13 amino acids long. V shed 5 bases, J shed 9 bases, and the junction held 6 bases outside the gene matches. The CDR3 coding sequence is TGTGCCAGCAGCCCAAAGACAGGGGGAACGCAGTATTTT. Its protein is CASSPKTGGTQYF.

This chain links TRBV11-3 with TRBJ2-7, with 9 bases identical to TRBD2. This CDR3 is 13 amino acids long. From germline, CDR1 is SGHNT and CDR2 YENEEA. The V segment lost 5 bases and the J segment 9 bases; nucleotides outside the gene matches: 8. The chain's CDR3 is CASSLGPLAGQYF. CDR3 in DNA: TGTGCCAGCAGCCTCGGACCACTAGCGGGGCAGTACTTC.

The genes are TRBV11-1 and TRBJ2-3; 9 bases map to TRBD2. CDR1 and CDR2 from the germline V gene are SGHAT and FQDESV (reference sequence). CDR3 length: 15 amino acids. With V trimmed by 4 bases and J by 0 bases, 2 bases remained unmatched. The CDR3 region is CASSSTSGSTDTQYF. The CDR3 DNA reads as TGTGCCAGCAGCTCTACTAGCGGGAGCACAGATACGCAGTATTTT. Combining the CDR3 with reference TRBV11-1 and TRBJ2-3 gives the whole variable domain EAEVAQSPRYKITEKSQAVAFWCDPISGHATLYWYRQILGQGPELLVQFQDESVVDDSQLPKDRFSAERLKGVDSTLKIQPAELGDSAMYLCASSSTSGSTDTQYFGPGTRLTVL.

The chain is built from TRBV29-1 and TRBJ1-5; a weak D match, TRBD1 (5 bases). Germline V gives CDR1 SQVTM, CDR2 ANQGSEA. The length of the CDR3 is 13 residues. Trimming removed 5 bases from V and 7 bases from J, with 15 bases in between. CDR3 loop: CSVQSGQWQPQHF. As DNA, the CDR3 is TGCAGCGTTCAGTCAGGGCAATGGCAGCCCCAGCATTTT.

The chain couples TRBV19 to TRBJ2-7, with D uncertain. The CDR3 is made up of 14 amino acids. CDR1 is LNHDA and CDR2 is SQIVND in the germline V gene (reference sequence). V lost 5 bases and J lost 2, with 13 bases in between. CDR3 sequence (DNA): TGTGCCAGTAGTCTCAGACTTCTCGCCTACGAGCAGTACTTC. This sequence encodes CASSLRLLAYEQYF. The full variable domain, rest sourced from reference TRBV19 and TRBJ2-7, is DGGITQSPKYLFRKEGQNVTLSCEQNLNHDAMYWYRQDPGQGLRLIYYSQIVNDFQKGDIAEGYSVSREKKESFPLTVTSAQKNPTAFYLCASSLRLLAYEQYFGPGTRLTVT.

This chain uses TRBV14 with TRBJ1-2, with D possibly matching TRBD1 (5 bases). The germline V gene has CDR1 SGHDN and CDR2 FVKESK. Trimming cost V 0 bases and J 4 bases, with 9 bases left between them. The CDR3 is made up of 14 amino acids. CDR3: CASSQDRGFYGYTF. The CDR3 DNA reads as TGTGCCAGCAGCCAAGATCGGGGGTTCTATGGCTACACCTTC.

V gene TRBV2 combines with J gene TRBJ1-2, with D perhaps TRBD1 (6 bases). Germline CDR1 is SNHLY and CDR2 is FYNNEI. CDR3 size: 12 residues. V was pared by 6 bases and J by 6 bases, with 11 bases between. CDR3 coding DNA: TGTGCCAGCAGCTTAAACAGGGATGGCTACACCTTC. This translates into CASSLNRDGYTF. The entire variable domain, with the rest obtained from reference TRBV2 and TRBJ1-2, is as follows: EPEVTQTPSHQVTQMGQEVILRCVPISNHLYFYWYRQILGQKVEFLVSFYNNEISEKSEIFDDQFSVERPDGSNFTLKIRSTKLEDSAMYFCASSLNRDGYTFGSGTRLTVV.

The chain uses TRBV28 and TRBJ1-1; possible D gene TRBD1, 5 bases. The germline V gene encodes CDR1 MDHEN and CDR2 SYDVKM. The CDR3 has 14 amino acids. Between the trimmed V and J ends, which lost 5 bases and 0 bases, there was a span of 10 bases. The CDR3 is CASSLIQVNTEAFF. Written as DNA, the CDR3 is TGTGCCAGCAGTCTAATACAGGTGAACACTGAAGCTTTCTTT.

The CDR3 bases are TGTGCCAGCAGTCCCGGGGAGCGGGAGAAGTACAATGAGCAGTTCTTC. Translating it yields CASSPGEREKYNEQFF. This chain connects TRBV28 to TRBJ2-1; 8 bases are a match to TRBD2. V gave up 5 bases and J gave up 4 bases; unmatched junction bases: 10. Germline assignment: CDR1 MDHEN and CDR2 SYDVKM. The CDR3 sequence is 16 residues long. The full variable domain, its missing parts supplied by reference TRBV28 and TRBJ2-1, is DVKVTQSSRYLVKRTGEKVFLECVQDMDHENMFWYRQDPGLGLRLIYFSYDVKMKEKGDIPEGYSVSREKKERFSLILESASTNQTSMYLCASSPGEREKYNEQFFGPGTRLTVL.

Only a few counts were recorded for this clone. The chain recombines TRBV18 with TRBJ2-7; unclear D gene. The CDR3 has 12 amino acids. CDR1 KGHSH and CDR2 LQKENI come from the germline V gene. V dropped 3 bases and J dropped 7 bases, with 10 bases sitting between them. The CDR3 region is CASSPGQKEQYF. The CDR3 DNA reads TGTGCCAGCTCACCGGGCCAGAAGGAGCAGTACTTC.